The 4 T cell receptor beta chains listed next were all sequenced from one sample in a study of blood T cells in healthy people across ages. The second PCR ran 7 to 11 cycles with a sample-barcoded 5' primer and J-beta primers. TCRdb re-called the 5' RACE reads with MiXCR, one entry per CDR3 protein. The sample records about 720,000 distinct CDR3 sequences, 22% being singletons. Sequenced: blood. These TCRs come from a man between 65 and 85 years old in good health.

This chain uses TRBV12-3 or TRBV12-4 with TRBJ2-2; maybe TRBD2 (7 bases). V was trimmed by 6 bases and J by 2 bases, leaving 13 bases between them. The CDR3 is made up of 15 amino acids. CDR3 residues: CASRLGGGNTGELFF. In DNA, the CDR3 is TGTGCCAGCAGGCTAGGGGGGGGCAACACCGGGGAGCTGTTTTTT.

Only a few counts were recorded for this clonotype. The chain uses TRBV5-5 and TRBJ1-1; no clear D gene. The CDR3 totals 13 residues. Germline-derived CDR1 and CDR2 are SGHKS and YYEKEE (reference sequence). With 2 bases removed from V and 5 bases from J, the gap between germline ends came to 10 bases. CDR3 nucleotides: TGTGCCAGCAGCTTCCCGGGTTTAACTGAAGCTTTCTTT. The encoded protein is CASSFPGLTEAFF.

This clonotype turned up a few times. The chain has TRBV12-3 or TRBV12-4 and TRBJ2-1, with TRBD2 matching 7 bases. The V gene end was trimmed by 4 bases and the J gene end by 3 bases; junction bases not matched to a gene: 3. The CDR3 is made up of 14 amino acids. The CDR3 DNA reads TGTGCCAGCAGTTCCGGGGGGTACTACAATGAGCAGTTCTTC. Its translation is CASSSGGYYNEQFF.

This clonotype has more than one count but fewer than ten. J is TRBJ1-1 and V is TRBV6-2 or TRBV6-3, with 8 bases that match TRBD1. The CDR3 sequence is 17 residues long. Trimming at V came to 3 bases and at J to 5 bases, leaving 14 bases not matched to a gene. CDR1 and CDR2 (germline): MNHEY, SVGEGT. The CDR3 region is CASSYQGARSWRTEAFF. In DNA form, the CDR3 reads TGTGCCAGCAGTTATCAGGGGGCGCGATCGTGGCGGACTGAAGCTTTCTTT.